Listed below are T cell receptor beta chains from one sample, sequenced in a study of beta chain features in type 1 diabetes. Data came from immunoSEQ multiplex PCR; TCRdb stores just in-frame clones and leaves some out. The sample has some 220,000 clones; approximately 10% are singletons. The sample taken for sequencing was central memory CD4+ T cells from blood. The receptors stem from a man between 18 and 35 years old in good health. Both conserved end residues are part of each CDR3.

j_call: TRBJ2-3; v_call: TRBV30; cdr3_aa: CAWSVPTITDTQYF
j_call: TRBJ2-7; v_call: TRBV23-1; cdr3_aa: CASSKDWTTRYEQYF
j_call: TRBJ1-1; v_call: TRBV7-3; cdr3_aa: CASSPAGVVSEAFF
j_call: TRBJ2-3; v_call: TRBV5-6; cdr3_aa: CASSLPSTDTQYF
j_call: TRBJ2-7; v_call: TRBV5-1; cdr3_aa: CASSPPGQGREQYF
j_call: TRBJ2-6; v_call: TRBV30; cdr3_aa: CAWRESAGANVLTF
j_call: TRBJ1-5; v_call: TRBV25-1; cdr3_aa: CASSDGRQPQHF
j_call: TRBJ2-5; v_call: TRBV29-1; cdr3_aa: CSVEDPILQETQYF
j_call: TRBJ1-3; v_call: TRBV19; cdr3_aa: CASRDTYSGNTIYF
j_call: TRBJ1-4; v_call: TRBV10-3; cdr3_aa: CAISPGTVNEKLFF
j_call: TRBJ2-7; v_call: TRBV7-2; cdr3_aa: CASSLVGGKALYEQYF
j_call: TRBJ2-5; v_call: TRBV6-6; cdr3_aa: CATSRGAIETQYF
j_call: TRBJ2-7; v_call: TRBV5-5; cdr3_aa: CASSQVSADYEQYF
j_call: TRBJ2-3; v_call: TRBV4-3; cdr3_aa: CASSQGPGQSTDTQYF
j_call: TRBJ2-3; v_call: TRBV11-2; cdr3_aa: CASSTNRGQGILDTQYF
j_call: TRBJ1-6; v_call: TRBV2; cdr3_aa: CASSDDYNSPLHF
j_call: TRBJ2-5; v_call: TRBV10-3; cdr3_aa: CATGERNQETQYF